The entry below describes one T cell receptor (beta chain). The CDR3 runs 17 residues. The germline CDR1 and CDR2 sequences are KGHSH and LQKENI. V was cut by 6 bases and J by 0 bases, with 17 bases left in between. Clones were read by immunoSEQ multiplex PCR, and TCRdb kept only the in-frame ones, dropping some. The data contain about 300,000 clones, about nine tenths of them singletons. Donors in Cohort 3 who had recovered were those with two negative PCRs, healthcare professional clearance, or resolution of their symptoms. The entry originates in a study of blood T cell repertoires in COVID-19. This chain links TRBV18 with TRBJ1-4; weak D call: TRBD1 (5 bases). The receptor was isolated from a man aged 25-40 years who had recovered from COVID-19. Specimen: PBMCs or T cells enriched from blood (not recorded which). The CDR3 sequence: CASSQDNKIPTNEKLFF. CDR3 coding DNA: TGTGCCAGCTCCCAGGACAATAAAATCCCAACTAATGAAAAACTGTTTTTT.